This T cell receptor beta chain emerged from a study of identifying expanded T cells in peripheral blood. This clone was found once. The target antigen is unknown. V lost 0 bases and J lost 4; bases outside the gene matches: 5. Germline CDR1 reads SGHRS; CDR2 reads YFSETQ. The CDR3 extends over 16 amino acids. Collection occurred without any documented infections or immune events in donors. Study conclusions and caveats: About 1.3 clones differed between technical replicates, versus approximately 17 and 20 over time. Across healthy donors, higher total template counts meant significantly greater roughly two-week count variance.

The data were produced by immunoSEQ multiplex PCR, yet TCRdb's version contains in-frame clones alone and is incomplete. The repertoire holds 81,000 or so clones, over 80% seen once, with 15% to 20% in the top ten. The rearrangement uses TRBV5-1 and TRBJ2-1, with TRBD2 identical over 9 bases. The origin of this receptor is a person aged 18 to 75 in good health. Sequenced: blood. The DNA for the CDR3 is TGCGCCAGCAGCTTGGCGCCTAGCGGGACATACAATGAGCAGTTCTTC. This sequence encodes CASSLAPSGTYNEQFF.